This is a list of T cell receptor beta chains from one sample in a study of graft-versus-host responses after intestinal transplantation. What these receptors recognize is not known. The repertoire was sequenced with immunoSEQ multiplex PCR; TCRdb's copy has only in-frame clones and lacks some. Found here are 40,000 to 60,000 clones, approximately 84% of them singletons; the top ten hold about 0.43%. The sample consisted of unstimulated CD4+ T cells sorted from spleen or lymph node cells, taken before transplant. Source of these receptors: a human donor who was the organ donor for an intestinal transplant. Each CDR3 is given with its conserved first and last residue. D genes are given only for firm matches. Not every row has a clone size; where given, it reads once, few, many or a size class.

size	D	V	J	CDR3	DNA
-	-	TRBV4-1	TRBJ1-4	CASSPRLSATNEKLFF	TGCGCCAGCAGCCCAAGATTGTCCGCAACTAATGAAAAACTGTTTTTT
once	-	TRBV11-1	TRBJ2-3	CASSGRQDGFGTDTQYF	TGTGCCAGCAGCGGACGACAGGACGGGTTCGGCACAGATACGCAGTATTTT
-	TRBD2	TRBV5-1	TRBJ2-5	CASSSGTTEETQYF	TGCGCCAGCAGCTCCGGGACTACGGAGGAGACCCAGTACTTC
once	-	TRBV28	TRBJ1-4	CASSPDVGGNEKLFF	TGTGCCAGCAGCCCCGATGTGGGGGGCAATGAAAAACTGTTTTTT
once	TRBD2	TRBV6-1	TRBJ2-5	CASSENKGLAGSETQYF	TGTGCCAGCAGTGAAAATAAAGGACTAGCGGGATCGGAGACCCAGTACTTC
-	-	TRBV19	TRBJ2-5	CASSRYLNTQETQYF	TGTGCCAGTAGTCGTTACCTGAACACGCAAGAGACCCAGTACTTC
-	-	TRBV21-1	TRBJ2-3	CARGTSGFTDTQYF	TGTGCCAGGGGGACTAGCGGGTTCACAGATACGCAGTATTTT
-	-	TRBV5-1	TRBJ2-7	CASSRDTYEQYF	TGCGCCAGCAGCCGGGACACCTACGAGCAGTACTTC
-	-	TRBV5-1	TRBJ2-2	CASSLEGMGVPGELFF	TGCGCCAGCAGCTTGGAAGGGATGGGCGTACCCGGGGAGCTGTTTTTT
-	TRBD1	TRBV29-1	TRBJ1-2	CSAGQGSGYTF	TGCAGCGCTGGACAGGGTTCTGGCTACACCTTC
-	TRBD1	TRBV4-1	TRBJ1-6	CASSQGQGRNSYNSPLHF	TGCGCCAGCAGCCAAGGACAGGGAAGGAACTCCTATAATTCACCCCTCCACTTT
-	-	TRBV7-9	TRBJ2-3	CASSLGQILTDTQYF	TGTGCCAGCAGCTTAGGGCAGATTCTCACAGATACGCAGTATTTT
few	TRBD2	TRBV6-1	TRBJ2-1	CASGRAYNEQFF	TGTGCCAGCGGGAGGGCCTACAATGAGCAGTTCTTC
-	TRBD2	TRBV4-1	TRBJ2-3	CASSRGLAGGFGTDTQYF	TGCGCCAGCAGCCGGGGACTAGCGGGGGGATTCGGCACAGATACGCAGTATTTT
-	-	TRBV5-6	TRBJ1-2	CASSSSDLPGDQANYGYTF	TGTGCCAGCAGCTCTTCCGATTTGCCAGGGGACCAAGCTAACTATGGCTACACCTTC
-	-	TRBV18	TRBJ2-3	CASSPKPGTSTDTQYF	TGTGCCAGCTCACCAAAACCGGGAACTAGCACAGATACGCAGTATTTT
once	-	TRBV30	TRBJ2-7	CAWSDSGLSYEQYF	TGTGCCTGGAGTGACAGCGGTTTATCCTACGAGCAGTACTTC
once	TRBD2	TRBV29-1	TRBJ2-1	CSVGLAGQYNEQFF	TGCAGCGTTGGACTAGCGGGGCAGTACAATGAGCAGTTCTTC
-	TRBD2	TRBV7-2	TRBJ2-1	CASRVESGGYNEQFF	TGTGCCAGCAGGGTAGAAAGCGGGGGGTACAATGAGCAGTTCTTC
-	-	TRBV6-1	TRBJ1-2	CASSSGTVYGYTF	TGTGCCAGCAGCTCCGGGACGGTCTATGGCTACACCTTC
few	-	TRBV6-5	TRBJ2-5	CASSYGGWRGETQYF	TGTGCCAGCAGTTACGGGGGGTGGAGGGGAGAGACCCAGTACTTC
-	-	TRBV7-9	TRBJ2-4	CASSSGSGKNIQYF	TGTGCCAGCAGCTCCGGGTCAGGGAAAAACATTCAGTACTTC
once	-	TRBV19	TRBJ1-5	CAGSRGLYQPQHF	TGTGCCGGCTCCCGGGGCCTATATCAGCCCCAGCATTTT
-	-	TRBV5-1	TRBJ2-3	CASSLGLSTDTQYF	TGCGCCAGCAGCTTGGGACTTAGCACAGATACGCAGTATTTT
-	-	TRBV7-8	TRBJ1-5	CASSGERTPNQPQHF	TGTGCCAGCAGCGGGGAGAGGACACCTAATCAGCCCCAGCATTTT
-	TRBD1	TRBV2	TRBJ1-5	CASSVSGGTNQPQHF	TGTGCCAGCAGTGTCTCAGGGGGCACCAATCAGCCCCAGCATTTT
-	-	TRBV5-1	TRBJ2-3	CASSLSDTQYF	TGCGCCAGCAGCTTGTCGGATACGCAGTATTTT
-	-	TRBV10-3	TRBJ1-2	CAIGANYGYTF	TGTGCCATCGGAGCTAACTATGGCTACACCTTC
-	-	TRBV7-8	TRBJ2-5	CASRAHVQETQYF	TGTGCCAGCAGAGCACATGTACAAGAGACCCAGTACTTC
-	-	TRBV30	TRBJ1-1	CACPGEGKFEAFF	TGTGCCTGCCCCGGAGAGGGGAAGTTTGAGGCTTTCTTT
-	TRBD1	TRBV11-3	TRBJ1-1	CASRGTGAPPSGAFF	TGTGCCAGTCGGGGGACAGGCGCGCCTCCTTCGGGAGCTTTCTTT
-	-	TRBV6-5	TRBJ1-2	CASSSVPGYGYTF	TGTGCCAGCAGCTCCGTCCCCGGCTATGGCTACACCTTC
-	TRBD1	TRBV7-2	TRBJ1-2	CASTPQGAYGYTF	TGTGCCAGCACCCCCCAGGGGGCCTATGGCTACACCTTC
-	-	TRBV4-1	TRBJ1-2	CASSQEKYGYTF	TGCGCCAGCAGCCAAGAAAAGTATGGCTACACCTTC
-	-	TRBV5-6	TRBJ2-5	CASSLQPTQETQYF	TGTGCCAGCAGCCTACAACCCACCCAAGAGACCCAGTACTTC
-	TRBD2	TRBV5-1	TRBJ2-5	CASSFPSGREETQYF	TGCGCCAGCAGCTTCCCTAGCGGGAGGGAAGAGACCCAGTACTTC
-	TRBD1	TRBV19	TRBJ1-5	CASTRKMFRDSGWAQPQHF	TGTGCCAGTACCAGAAAAATGTTCCGGGACAGTGGATGGGCTCAGCCCCAGCATTTT
-	-	TRBV29-1	TRBJ2-1	CSVSDSYNEQFF	TGCAGCGTTTCGGACAGTTACAATGAGCAGTTCTTC
once	TRBD2	TRBV6-1	TRBJ2-7	CASSFSGSGYEQYF	TGTGCCAGCAGTTTTAGCGGGTCGGGCTACGAGCAGTACTTC
-	TRBD1	TRBV19	TRBJ1-2	CASTDGQVYGYTF	TGTGCCAGTACCGATGGACAGGTCTATGGCTACACCTTC
-	TRBD1	TRBV6-6	TRBJ1-2	CASSYEAGGLYGYTF	TGTGCCAGCAGTTACGAAGCAGGGGGGTTATATGGCTACACCTTC
-	-	TRBV10-1	TRBJ2-3	CASSESGHRTDTQYF	TGCGCCAGCAGTGAGTCCGGACATAGGACAGATACGCAGTATTTT
-	TRBD1	TRBV29-1	TRBJ1-2	CSVRQGLGYGYTF	TGCAGCGTAAGACAGGGCTTGGGGTATGGCTACACCTTC
-	-	TRBV21-1	TRBJ2-4	CASSRHPRTSGNIQYF	TGTGCCAGCAGCCGCCATCCCAGGACTAGCGGGAACATTCAGTACTTC
few	-	TRBV5-1	TRBJ2-7	CASSFAAGETRRAGEQYF	TGCGCCAGCAGCTTCGCCGCAGGGGAGACCCGGCGGGCTGGGGAGCAGTACTTC
-	TRBD1	TRBV7-8	TRBJ1-5	CASSLDTGDSNQPQHF	TGTGCCAGCAGCTTGGATACAGGGGATAGCAATCAGCCCCAGCATTTT
-	-	TRBV9	TRBJ2-1	CASSVTDNQLYNEQFF	TGTGCCAGCAGCGTCACGGACAACCAACTCTACAATGAGCAGTTCTTC
-	TRBD1	TRBV7-9	TRBJ2-1	CASSLPPGGNEQFF	TGTGCCAGCAGCTTACCCCCAGGGGGCAATGAGCAGTTCTTC
once	-	TRBV9	TRBJ2-1	CASSVSSTTPNEQFF	TGTGCCAGCAGCGTCTCCTCGACTACCCCGAATGAGCAGTTCTTC
-	-	TRBV6-6	TRBJ1-3	CASSQGPGNTIYF	TGTGCCAGCTCGCAAGGGCCTGGAAACACCATATATTTT